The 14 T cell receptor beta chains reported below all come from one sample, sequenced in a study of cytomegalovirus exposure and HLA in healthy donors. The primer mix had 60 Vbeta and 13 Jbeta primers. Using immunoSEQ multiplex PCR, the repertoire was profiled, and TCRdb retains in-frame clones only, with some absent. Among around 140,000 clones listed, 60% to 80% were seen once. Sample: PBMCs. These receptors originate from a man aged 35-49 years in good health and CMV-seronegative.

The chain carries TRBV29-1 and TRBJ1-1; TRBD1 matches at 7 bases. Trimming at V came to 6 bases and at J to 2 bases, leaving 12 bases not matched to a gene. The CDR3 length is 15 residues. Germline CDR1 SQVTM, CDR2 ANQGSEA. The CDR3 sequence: CSVRGQGVGNTEAFF. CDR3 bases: TGCAGCGTCCGTGGGCAGGGGGTAGGAAACACTGAAGCTTTCTTT.

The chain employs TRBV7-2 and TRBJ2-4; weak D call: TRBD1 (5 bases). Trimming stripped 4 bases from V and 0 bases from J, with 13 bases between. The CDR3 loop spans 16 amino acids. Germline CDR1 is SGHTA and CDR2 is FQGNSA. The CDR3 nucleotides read TGTGCCAGCAGCTCTGACAGAGTACTAGCCAAAAACATTCAGTACTTC. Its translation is CASSSDRVLAKNIQYF.

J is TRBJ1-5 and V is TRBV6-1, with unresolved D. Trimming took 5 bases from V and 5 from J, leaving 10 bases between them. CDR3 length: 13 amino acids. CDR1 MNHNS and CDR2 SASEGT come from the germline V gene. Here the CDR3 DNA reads TGTGCCAGCAGTTATGACACTGATCAGCCCCAGCATTTT. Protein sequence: CASSYDTDQPQHF.

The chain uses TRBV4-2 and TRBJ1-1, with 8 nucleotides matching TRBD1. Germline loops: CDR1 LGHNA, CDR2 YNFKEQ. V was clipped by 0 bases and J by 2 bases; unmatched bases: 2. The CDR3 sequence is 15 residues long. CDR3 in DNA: TGTGCCAGCAGCCAAGAGACAGGGGAAAACACTGAAGCTTTCTTT. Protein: CASSQETGENTEAFF.

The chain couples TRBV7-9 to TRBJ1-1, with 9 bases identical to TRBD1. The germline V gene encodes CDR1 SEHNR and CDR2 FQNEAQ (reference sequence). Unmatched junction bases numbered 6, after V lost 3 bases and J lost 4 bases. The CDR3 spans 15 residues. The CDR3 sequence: CASSLGQGFFTEAFF. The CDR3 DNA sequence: TGTGCCAGCAGCTTGGGACAGGGCTTCTTCACTGAAGCTTTCTTT.

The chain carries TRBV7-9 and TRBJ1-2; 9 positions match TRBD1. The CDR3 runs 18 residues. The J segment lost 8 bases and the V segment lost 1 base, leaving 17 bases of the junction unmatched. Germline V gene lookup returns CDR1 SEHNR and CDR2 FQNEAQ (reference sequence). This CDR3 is CASSLGEVGGQGNGGYTF. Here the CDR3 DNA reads TGTGCCAGCAGCTTAGGGGAGGTGGGGGGACAGGGAAATGGCGGCTACACCTTC.

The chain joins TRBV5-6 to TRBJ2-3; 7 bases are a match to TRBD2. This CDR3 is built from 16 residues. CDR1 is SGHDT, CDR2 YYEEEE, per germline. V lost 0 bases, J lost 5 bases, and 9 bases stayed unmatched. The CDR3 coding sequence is TGTGCCAGCAGCTTGGTGGCCAGCGGGGAGAGAGATACGCAGTATTTT. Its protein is CASSLVASGERDTQYF. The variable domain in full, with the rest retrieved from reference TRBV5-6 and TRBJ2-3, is DAGVTQSPTHLIKTRGQQVTLRCSPKSGHDTVSWYQQALGQGPQFIFQYYEEEERQRGNFPDRFSGHQFPNYSSELNVNALLLGDSALYLCASSLVASGERDTQYFGPGTRLTVL.

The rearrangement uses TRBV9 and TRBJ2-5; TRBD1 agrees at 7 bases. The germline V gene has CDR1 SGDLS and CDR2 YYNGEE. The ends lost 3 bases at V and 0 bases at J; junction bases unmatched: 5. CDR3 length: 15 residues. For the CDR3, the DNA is TGTGCCAGCAGCGCAAGACAGGGCTACCAAGAGACCCAGTACTTC. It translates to CASSARQGYQETQYF.

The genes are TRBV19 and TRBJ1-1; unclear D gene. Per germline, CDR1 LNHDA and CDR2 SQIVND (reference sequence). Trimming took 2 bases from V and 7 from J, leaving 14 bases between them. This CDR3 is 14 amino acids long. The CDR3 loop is CASSIRERLGEAFF. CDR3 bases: TGTGCCAGTAGTATACGGGAGAGGTTAGGTGAAGCTTTCTTT.

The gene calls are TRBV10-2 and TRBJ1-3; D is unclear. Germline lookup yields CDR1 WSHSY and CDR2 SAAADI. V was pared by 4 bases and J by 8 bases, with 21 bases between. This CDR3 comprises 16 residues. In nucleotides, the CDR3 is TGCGCCAGCAGTGGGGTCCTGGACCGAGGGTCCTACACCATATATTTT. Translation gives CASSGVLDRGSYTIYF.

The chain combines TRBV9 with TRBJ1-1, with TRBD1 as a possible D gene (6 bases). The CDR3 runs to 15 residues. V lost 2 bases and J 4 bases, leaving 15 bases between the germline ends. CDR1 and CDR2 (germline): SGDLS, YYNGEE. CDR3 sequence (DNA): TGTGCCAGCAGCGTTAGTGGGGGCTTGGCCACTGAAGCTTTCTTT. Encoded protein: CASSVSGGLATEAFF.

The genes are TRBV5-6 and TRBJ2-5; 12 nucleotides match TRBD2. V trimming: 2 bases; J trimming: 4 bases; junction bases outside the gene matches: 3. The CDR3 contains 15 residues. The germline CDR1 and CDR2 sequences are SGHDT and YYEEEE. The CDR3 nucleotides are TGTGCCAGCAGCTTAAGACTAGCGGGGGCAGAGACCCAGTACTTC. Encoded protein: CASSLRLAGAETQYF. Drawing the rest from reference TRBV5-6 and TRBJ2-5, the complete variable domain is DAGVTQSPTHLIKTRGQQVTLRCSPKSGHDTVSWYQQALGQGPQFIFQYYEEEERQRGNFPDRFSGHQFPNYSSELNVNALLLGDSALYLCASSLRLAGAETQYFGPGTRLLVL.

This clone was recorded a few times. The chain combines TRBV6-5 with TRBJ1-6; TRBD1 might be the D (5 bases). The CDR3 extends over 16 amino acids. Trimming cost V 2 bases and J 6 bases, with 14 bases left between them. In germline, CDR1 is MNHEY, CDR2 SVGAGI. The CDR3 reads CASSYAARQLNSPLHF. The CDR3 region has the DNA TGTGCCAGCAGTTACGCTGCGCGACAGCTTAATTCACCCCTCCACTTT.

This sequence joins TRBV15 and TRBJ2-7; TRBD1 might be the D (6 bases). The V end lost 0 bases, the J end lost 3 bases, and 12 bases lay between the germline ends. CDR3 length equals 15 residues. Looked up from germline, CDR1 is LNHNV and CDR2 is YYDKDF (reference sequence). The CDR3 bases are TGTGCCACCAGCAGAGACACCAGGGGTGACTACGAGCAGTACTTC. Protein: CATSRDTRGDYEQYF.